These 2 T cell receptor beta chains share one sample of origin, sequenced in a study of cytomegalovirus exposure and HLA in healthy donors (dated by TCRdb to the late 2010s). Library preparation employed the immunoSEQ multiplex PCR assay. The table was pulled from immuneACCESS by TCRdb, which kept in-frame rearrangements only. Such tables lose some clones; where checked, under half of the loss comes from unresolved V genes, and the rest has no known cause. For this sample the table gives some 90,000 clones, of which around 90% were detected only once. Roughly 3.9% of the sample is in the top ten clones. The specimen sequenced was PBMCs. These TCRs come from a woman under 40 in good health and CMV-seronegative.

Written as DNA, the CDR3 is TGTGCCAGCAGCGCGGGACTAGCGGGAAGCTGGGGAAAGTTCTTC. This translates into CASSAGLAGSWGKFF. The J gene is TRBJ2-1, the V gene TRBV7-3; 13 bases fit TRBD2. The length of the CDR3 is 15 residues. Germline-derived CDR1 and CDR2 are SGHTA and FQGTGA. V was pared by 5 bases and J by 14 bases, with 12 bases of the junction left unmatched.

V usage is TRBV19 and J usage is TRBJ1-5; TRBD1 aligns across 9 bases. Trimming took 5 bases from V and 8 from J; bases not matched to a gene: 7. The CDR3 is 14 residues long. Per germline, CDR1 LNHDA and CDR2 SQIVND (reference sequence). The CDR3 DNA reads TGTGCCAGTAGTTCGGACAGGGGCGGAAAGCCCCAGCATTTT. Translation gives CASSSDRGGKPQHF.